Listed below are T cell receptor beta chains from one sample, sequenced in a study of blood T cell repertoires in COVID-19. Some clones are missing from TCRdb's copy, which holds only in-frame ones; the method was immunoSEQ multiplex PCR. The table has 150,000 to 170,000 clones, around 84% seen once. The specimen sequenced was PBMCs or T cells enriched from blood (not recorded which). Receptors were obtained from a man aged 50-59 years who had recovered from COVID-19. Each CDR3 is given with its conserved first and last residue. The D gene is left open where the match is weak. Not all rows give a size; the values are once, few, many and, for expanded clones, a class.

j_call,v_call,d_call,clone_size,cdr3_aa,cdr3_nt
TRBJ1-3,TRBV25-1,-,-,CASTPIGSGNTIYF,TGTGCCAGCACCCCCATCGGCTCTGGAAACACCATATATTTT
TRBJ1-1,TRBV2,-,-,CASGGGYSRLYTEAFF,TGTGCCAGCGGGGGGGGGTACTCCCGTCTATATACTGAAGCTTTCTTT
TRBJ2-1,TRBV9,TRBD1,-,CASSPRQGGSEQFF,TGTGCCAGCAGCCCCAGACAGGGGGGCAGTGAGCAGTTCTTC
TRBJ1-1,TRBV7-8,-,-,CASSRRLEDTEAFF,TGTGCCAGCAGCCGGAGGTTAGAGGACACTGAAGCTTTCTTT
TRBJ1-5,TRBV6-5,-,-,CASLLTGNQPQHF,TGTGCCAGCCTATTGACAGGTAATCAGCCCCAGCATTTT
TRBJ2-5,TRBV5-1,TRBD2,-,CASSSGLESTQYF,TGCGCCAGCAGCTCGGGACTAGAGAGTACCCAGTACTTC
TRBJ2-1,TRBV3-1/TRBV3-2,TRBD2,-,CASSQDSGGASYNEQFF,TGTGCCAGCAGCCAAGATAGCGGGGGGGCCTCCTACAATGAGCAGTTCTTC
TRBJ2-3,TRBV6-5,-,-,CASRRTASTDTQYF,TGTGCCAGCAGGAGGACAGCAAGCACAGATACGCAGTATTTT
TRBJ2-5,TRBV9,TRBD1,-,CASSVHGQEQETQYF,TGTGCCAGCAGCGTACACGGACAGGAGCAAGAGACCCAGTACTTC
TRBJ1-3,TRBV11-2,-,-,CASSLPGENTIYF,TGTGCCAGCAGCTTACCAGGGGAAAACACCATATATTTT
TRBJ2-3,TRBV5-6,TRBD2,-,CASSLTSGEEYF,TGTGCCAGCAGCCTGACTAGCGGGGAGGAGTATTTT
TRBJ1-6,TRBV30,TRBD1,-,CAWSTQGALSPLHF,TGTGCCTGGAGTACCCAGGGGGCATTGTCACCCCTCCACTTT
TRBJ2-3,TRBV3-1/TRBV3-2,TRBD2,-,CASSLARAGPGADTQYF,TGTGCCAGCAGCCTGGCTAGAGCGGGACCCGGGGCCGATACGCAGTATTTT
TRBJ2-1,TRBV6-1,-,-,CASSHDPGVYNEQFF,TGTGCCAGCAGTCACGACCCGGGAGTCTACAATGAGCAGTTCTTC
TRBJ2-5,TRBV5-6,TRBD1,-,CASSLLGTAETQYF,TGTGCCAGCAGCCTCCTCGGGACAGCAGAGACCCAGTACTTC
TRBJ1-5,TRBV19,-,-,CASSARDFQHQPQHF,TGTGCCAGTAGTGCGCGGGACTTTCAACATCAGCCCCAGCATTTT
TRBJ2-6,TRBV5-6,-,few,CASSLGQVSLSGANVLTF,TGTGCCAGCAGCTTGGGACAGGTTAGCCTCTCTGGGGCCAACGTCCTGACTTTC
TRBJ2-7,TRBV6-6,-,-,CATRDQGITYEQYF,TGTGCCACCCGAGACCAGGGAATCACCTACGAGCAGTACTTC
TRBJ2-3,TRBV5-5,-,-,CASTSTSWADTQYF,TGTGCCAGCACCTCGACTTCGTGGGCAGATACGCAGTATTTT
TRBJ1-6,TRBV25-1,-,-,CASSEYGGNSPLHF,TGTGCCAGCAGTGAATATGGAGGGAATTCACCCCTCCACTTT
TRBJ2-3,TRBV5-4,-,few,CASSLAGADTQYF,TGTGCCAGCAGCTTGGCGGGGGCAGATACGCAGTATTTT
TRBJ2-7,TRBV3-1/TRBV3-2,TRBD2,-,CASSSQLGLAGVEQYF,TGTGCCAGCAGCTCTCAACTGGGACTAGCGGGGGTCGAGCAGTACTTC
TRBJ1-2,TRBV4-3,-,-,CASSQDPGAYGYTF,TGCGCCAGCAGCCAAGATCCAGGGGCCTATGGCTACACCTTC
TRBJ2-1,TRBV5-1,TRBD2,-,CASSLGTSESNEQFF,TGCGCCAGCAGCTTGGGGACTAGCGAGAGCAATGAGCAGTTCTTC
TRBJ1-1,TRBV29-1,TRBD1,once,CSVEDSGGSAAFF,TGCAGCGTCGAGGACTCAGGGGGTTCGGCAGCTTTCTTT
TRBJ2-3,TRBV5-1,-,-,CASSLSGSTDTQYF,TGCGCCAGCAGCTTGTCAGGGAGCACAGATACGCAGTATTTT
TRBJ2-5,TRBV15,-,-,CATSREWAPGETQYF,TGTGCCACCAGCAGAGAGTGGGCCCCGGGGGAGACCCAGTACTTC
TRBJ1-6,TRBV25-1,-,-,CASSGTLGGRISPLHF,TGTGCCAGCAGTGGTACCTTGGGGGGAAGGATCTCACCCCTCCACTTT